The 30 T cell receptor beta chains below were found in one sample sequenced in a study of OX40 agonist ivuxolimab in advanced cancers. Produced via immunoSEQ multiplex PCR; TCRdb's table is partial and in-frame only. Among roughly 75,000 clones listed, more than 90% were seen once. Sequencing used CD4+ or CD8+ T cells sorted from blood, obtained in a trial of the OX40 agonist ivuxolimab. These receptors were taken from an adult with an advanced solid tumor such as melanoma, head and neck, liver or kidney cancer.

The chain employs TRBV5-1 and TRBJ1-2; D not certain. Germline V gene sequence: CDR1 SGHRS, CDR2 YFSETQ. V was pared by 1 base and J by 7 bases, with 11 bases between. CDR3 length equals 13 residues. CDR3 region: CASSLYGQAGYTF. The CDR3 nucleotides are TGCGCCAGCAGCTTGTATGGCCAGGCTGGCTACACCTTC.

This chain links TRBV5-1 with TRBJ1-3; a weak D match, TRBD1 (5 bases). The CDR3 extends over 14 amino acids. V was clipped by 4 bases and J by 4 bases, with 12 bases between them. CDR1 and CDR2 (germline): SGHRS, YFSETQ. The CDR3 nucleotides are TGCGCCAGCAGCCCCGGGACGGAGGGAAACACCATATATTTT. This translates into CASSPGTEGNTIYF.

V usage is TRBV6-5 and J usage is TRBJ2-7, with TRBD1 identical over 7 bases. Trimming at V came to 4 bases and at J to 3 bases, leaving 6 bases not matched to a gene. The CDR3 runs 14 residues. CDR1 MNHEY and CDR2 SVGAGI come from the germline V gene. CDR3 coding DNA: TGTGCCAGCAGTTCACAGGGGTCGGACTACGAGCAGTACTTC. Its protein is CASSSQGSDYEQYF.

This sequence joins TRBV4-2 and TRBJ2-7, with D possibly called TRBD1 or TRBD2 (6 bases each). CDR3 size: 15 residues. Germline V gene data show CDR1 as LGHNA and CDR2 as YNFKEQ. With 1 base removed from V and 3 bases from J, the gap between germline ends came to 13 bases. CDR3: CASSQGEQGLYEQYF. CDR3 nucleotides: TGTGCCAGCAGCCAAGGGGAACAGGGACTCTACGAGCAGTACTTC.

The chain links TRBV29-1 to TRBJ2-3, with a possible D match to TRBD1 (5 bases). This CDR3 has 15 residues. Germline-derived CDR1 and CDR2 are SQVTM and ANQGSEA. V was cut by 6 bases and J by 0 bases, with 16 bases left in between. CDR3 loop: CSVVMTASSTDTQYF. CDR3 coding DNA: TGCAGCGTGGTTATGACAGCCTCTAGCACAGATACGCAGTATTTT.

In this sample, this clone turned up once. The rearrangement joins TRBV6-4 to TRBJ2-1; 9 nucleotides agree with TRBD2. Germline trimming cut 4 bases from V and 5 bases from J; bases unmatched to any gene: 6. Germline-derived CDR1 and CDR2 are MRHNA and SNTAGT. The CDR3 runs 15 residues. The CDR3 loop reads CASSARLAGNNEQFF. The CDR3 nucleotides read TGTGCCAGCAGTGCTAGGCTAGCGGGAAACAATGAGCAGTTCTTC.

The chain joins TRBV15 to TRBJ1-2; possible D gene TRBD1, 5 bases. The CDR3 sequence is 15 residues long. Looked up from germline, CDR1 is LNHNV and CDR2 is YYDKDF (reference sequence). V lost 5 bases, J lost 5 bases, and 18 bases lay in between. CDR3 sequence reads: CATSYKNPGTYGYTF. The CDR3 DNA reads as TGTGCCACCAGCTACAAAAATCCCGGGACTTATGGCTACACCTTC. Filled out from reference TRBV15 and TRBJ1-2, the complete variable domain reads DAMVIQNPRYQVTQFGKPVTLSCSQTLNHNVMYWYQQKSSQAPKLLFHYYDKDFNNEADTPDNFQSRRPNTSFCFLDIRSPGLGDTAMYLCATSYKNPGTYGYTFGSGTRLTVV.

The chain couples TRBV6-6 to TRBJ1-1, with 7 bases lining up with TRBD1. CDR3 length equals 16 residues. Germline assignment: CDR1 MNHNY and CDR2 SVGAGI (reference sequence). V gave up 4 bases and J gave up 1 base; unmatched junction bases: 9. The CDR3: CASSSLLGQKNTEAFF. The CDR3 bases are TGTGCCAGCAGTTCACTCTTGGGACAGAAGAACACTGAAGCTTTCTTT.

This chain uses TRBV6-5 with TRBJ2-3; 11 bases agree with TRBD2. This CDR3 has 14 amino acids. J gave up 5 bases and V 8 bases, and 6 bases lay outside the gene matches. Germline lookup yields CDR1 MNHEY and CDR2 SVGAGI. CDR3: CASASSGGGDTQYF. As DNA, the CDR3 is TGTGCCAGCGCTAGTAGCGGGGGGGGAGATACGCAGTATTTT.

V is TRBV2 and J is TRBJ1-5, with TRBD1 as a possible D gene (6 bases). CDR1 is SNHLY, CDR2 FYNNEI, per germline. The CDR3 runs 14 residues. V was shortened by 1 base and J by 6 bases, with 10 bases between the two germline ends. The CDR3 region is CASSEDRGPQPQHF. The CDR3 nucleotides read TGTGCCAGCAGTGAAGACCGGGGGCCTCAGCCCCAGCATTTT.

DNA of the CDR3: TGTGCCAGCAGATATACAGGGGTAGAGACCCAGTACTTC. It translates to CASRYTGVETQYF. V and J are TRBV6-1 and TRBJ2-5, with 7 bases identical to TRBD1. Per germline, CDR1 MNHNS and CDR2 SASEGT. The CDR3 runs 13 residues. The J segment lost 4 bases and the V segment lost 6 bases, leaving 5 bases of the junction unmatched.

This chain connects TRBV6-1 to TRBJ2-3, with 11 bases identical to TRBD2. The CDR3 contains 15 residues. Trimming cost V 10 bases and J 3 bases; bases outside gene matches: 9. Germline assignment: CDR1 MNHNS and CDR2 SASEGT. DNA for the CDR3: TGTGCCATCCATTTACTAGCGGGAGTAACAGATACGCAGTATTTT. Amino acid sequence: CAIHLLAGVTDTQYF.

In its sample, this clone was seen a few times. CDR3 loop: CSVGTAYYGYTF. The DNA for the CDR3 is TGCAGCGTGGGGACAGCTTATTATGGCTACACCTTC. The chain couples TRBV29-1 to TRBJ1-2, with 7 bases that match TRBD1. The CDR3 runs 12 residues. J lost 5 bases, V lost 6 bases, and 6 bases had no gene match. Germline CDR1 and CDR2: SQVTM and ANQGSEA.

The rearrangement joins TRBV6-5 to TRBJ2-7; D is unresolved. The V end lost 7 bases, the J end lost 3 bases, and 13 bases lay between the germline ends. CDR1 MNHEY and CDR2 SVGAGI come from the germline V gene. The CDR3 spans 13 residues. CDR3 DNA: TGTGCCAGCATTTCCCCAGTGGACTACGAGCAGTACTTC. Protein product: CASISPVDYEQYF.

The rearrangement links TRBV5-1 to TRBJ2-5; 7 bases match TRBD2. Germline V gene data show CDR1 as SGHRS and CDR2 as YFSETQ. V lost 4 bases, J lost 2 bases, and 8 bases stayed unmatched. The CDR3 sequence is 15 residues long. CDR3 region: CASSDPGGSQETQYF. In nucleotides, the CDR3 is TGCGCCAGCAGCGACCCCGGGGGGTCACAAGAGACCCAGTACTTC.

The chain links TRBV7-2 to TRBJ2-7; D is uncertain. V dropped 5 bases and J dropped 3 bases, with 11 bases sitting between them. The CDR3 is 13 amino acids. Germline V CDR1 and CDR2: SGHTA, FQGNSA. The CDR3 DNA reads as TGTGCCAGCAGCCCAGCTAACAGCTACGAGCAGTACTTC. Translated: CASSPANSYEQYF. The whole variable domain, remainder taken from reference TRBV7-2 and TRBJ2-7, is GAGVSQSPSNKVTEKGKDVELRCDPISGHTALYWYRQSLGQGLEFLIYFQGNSAPDKSGLPSDRFSAERTGGSVSTLTIQRTQQEDSAVYLCASSPANSYEQYFGPGTRLTVT.

V usage is TRBV19 and J usage is TRBJ2-5, with TRBD1 matching over 9 bases. This CDR3 comprises 15 residues. The V gene end was trimmed by 6 bases and the J gene end by 5 bases; junction bases not matched to a gene: 10. Germline V gene data show CDR1 as LNHDA and CDR2 as SQIVND (reference sequence). CDR3 sequence: CASRPGQGLGETQYF. CDR3 DNA: TGTGCCAGTAGGCCTGGACAGGGGTTGGGGGAGACCCAGTACTTC.

The chain recombines TRBV28 with TRBJ1-2; D uncertain. Per germline, CDR1 MDHEN and CDR2 SYDVKM. Trimming stripped 2 bases from V and 5 bases from J, with 12 bases between. CDR3 length: 14 amino acids. The CDR3 spells CASSLTGSLYGYTF. The CDR3, as DNA: TGTGCCAGCAGTTTAACCGGGTCCCTTTATGGCTACACCTTC.

The genes are TRBV10-3 and TRBJ1-4, with D perhaps matching TRBD1 (5 bases). CDR3 length: 14 residues. The V gene lost 7 bases and the J gene lost 8 bases, with 17 bases spanning the gap. Per the germline V gene, CDR1 is ENHRY and CDR2 is SYGVKD. The CDR3 DNA sequence: TGTGCCATCAAATCGACAGTCTTAAGCGAAAAACTGTTTTTT. Translating gives CAIKSTVLSEKLFF.

The chain links TRBV30 to TRBJ1-4; D is possibly TRBD1 (5 bases). The CDR3 length is 15 residues. Germline V CDR1 and CDR2: GTSNPN, SVGIG (reference sequence). Trimming pared 0 bases from V and 4 bases from J, leaving 12 bases between. The CDR3 region has the DNA TGTGCCTGGAGTGTACAGGCAGGGAATAATGAAAAACTGTTTTTT. This codes for CAWSVQAGNNEKLFF. The whole variable domain, remainder taken from reference TRBV30 and TRBJ1-4, is SQTIHQWPATLVQPVGSPLSLECTVEGTSNPNLYWYRQAAGRGLQLLFYSVGIGQISSEVPQNLSASRPQDRQFILSSKKLLLSDSGFYLCAWSVQAGNNEKLFFGSGTQLSVL.

The J gene is TRBJ2-7, the V gene TRBV10-3; 10 bases are a match to TRBD2. Germline trimming cut 6 bases from V and 2 bases from J; bases unmatched to any gene: 7. CDR1 ENHRY and CDR2 SYGVKD come from the germline V gene. The CDR3 spans 15 residues. This chain's CDR3 is CAIREAGTSAYEQYF. For the CDR3, the DNA is TGTGCCATCAGGGAAGCCGGGACTAGCGCCTACGAGCAGTACTTC.

V usage is TRBV11-2 and J usage is TRBJ2-1, with D tentatively TRBD1 (5 bases). V lost 1 base and J lost 4, with 11 bases in between. The CDR3 sequence is 15 residues long. Germline V lookup: CDR1 SGHAT, CDR2 FQNNGV. CDR3: CASSLGQNWYNEQFF. CDR3 bases: TGTGCCAGCAGCTTAGGACAGAATTGGTACAATGAGCAGTTCTTC. The whole variable domain, filled in from reference TRBV11-2 and TRBJ2-1, reads EAGVAQSPRYKIIEKRQSVAFWCNPISGHATLYWYQQILGQGPKLLIQFQNNGVVDDSQLPKDRFSAERLKGVDSTLKIQPAKLEDSAVYLCASSLGQNWYNEQFFGPGTRLTVL.

The chain joins TRBV19 to TRBJ2-7; 9 nucleotides line up with TRBD1. V gave up 6 bases and J gave up 7 bases; unmatched junction bases: 10. CDR3 length: 14 amino acids. Germline CDR1 LNHDA, CDR2 SQIVND (reference sequence). CDR3 nucleotide sequence: TGTGCCAGTAGGTCGACAGGGGGTGGAAGGGAGCAGTACTTC. It specifies CASRSTGGGREQYF.

V gene TRBV25-1 combines with J gene TRBJ2-3, with unresolved D. V lost 5 bases and J lost 8, with 14 bases in between. CDR1 is MGHDK, CDR2 SYGVNS, per germline. This CDR3 is 13 amino acids long. The CDR3 sequence is CASSPPTFGTQYF. The CDR3, as DNA: TGTGCCAGCAGTCCTCCCACCTTCGGTACGCAGTATTTT.

The gene calls are TRBV10-3 and TRBJ2-2; possibly TRBD1 or TRBD2 for D (5 bases each). The CDR3 loop spans 16 amino acids. Germline CDR1 ENHRY, CDR2 SYGVKD. Trimming took 8 bases from V and 0 from J, leaving 16 bases between them. CDR3 nucleotide sequence: TGTGCCATCGGGGCGGGTACGGGGACGAACACCGGGGAGCTGTTTTTT. Its translation: CAIGAGTGTNTGELFF.

The chain is built from TRBV6-1 and TRBJ2-7, with D hard to call. This CDR3 contains 14 residues. Germline CDR1 MNHNS, CDR2 SASEGT. The V gene lost 4 bases and the J gene lost 5 bases, with 15 bases spanning the gap. CDR3 sequence: CASSARLGYDEQYF. DNA for the CDR3: TGTGCCAGCAGTGCCCGACTGGGGTACGACGAGCAGTACTTC.

This clone was seen a single time. The CDR3 region has the DNA TGTGCCAGCAGTCCCTCTCCCGGGACAGGGAGCCAAGAGACCCAGTACTTC. Translated: CASSPSPGTGSQETQYF. The V gene is TRBV28, the J gene TRBJ2-5; 9 bases agree with TRBD1. Trimming cost V 5 bases and J 1 base; bases outside gene matches: 11. The CDR3 totals 17 residues. Germline V gene sequence: CDR1 MDHEN, CDR2 SYDVKM.

This rearrangement joins TRBV7-2 to TRBJ1-1; 7 bases are a match to TRBD1. The CDR3 totals 13 residues. V was pared by 5 bases and J by 10 bases, with 10 bases of the junction left unmatched. The germline V gene encodes CDR1 SGHTA and CDR2 FQGNSA. The CDR3 loop is CASSPDPTGAAFF. In nucleotides, the CDR3 is TGTGCCAGCAGCCCCGACCCCACAGGGGCAGCTTTCTTT.

This chain links TRBV30 with TRBJ1-4, with D possibly matching TRBD1 (5 bases). V lost 5 bases to trimming and J lost 0 bases, with 13 bases between them. CDR3 length equals 15 residues. The germline V gene has CDR1 GTSNPN and CDR2 SVGIG (reference sequence). The CDR3 reads CAWGTGGSTNEKLFF. The CDR3 bases are TGTGCCTGGGGGACGGGGGGGTCAACTAATGAAAAACTGTTTTTT.

The rearrangement links TRBV19 to TRBJ2-6, with 8 bases identical to TRBD2. This CDR3 comprises 17 residues. Trimming cost V 3 bases and J 0 bases; bases outside gene matches: 4. From germline, CDR1 is LNHDA and CDR2 SQIVND (reference sequence). The CDR3 loop reads CASSITSGSSGANVLTF. CDR3 nucleotide sequence: TGTGCCAGTAGTATCACTAGCGGTAGCTCTGGGGCCAACGTCCTGACTTTC.